This TCR beta chain was recorded in a study of cytotoxic CD8 clonotypes in ibrutinib-treated CLL. At the level of the study: Patients gave response samples after a median approximately 11 months of treatment, range 6 to 36.

Study observations and caveats: Under treatment, the uncommon public clonotypes either contracted or remained stable. Clonality at baseline surpassed age-matched healthy donors and tracked circulating CD8+ T-cell counts. Before falling back toward baseline at progression, clonality had risen at the time of ibrutinib response.

CDR3 length equals 18 residues. V lost 6 bases, J lost 5 bases, and 21 bases stayed unmatched. The germline gives CDR1 SGHTS, CDR2 YDEGEE. On this clone itself: What it recognizes is unknown.

Only in-frame clones appear in the TCRdb table, and some are missing; sequencing was by immunoSEQ multiplex PCR. The sample includes more than 110,000 clones, 91% of them seen just once. Sequencing used PBMCs, obtained after 12 months of ibrutinib treatment. This chain links TRBV5-8 with TRBJ2-5; TRBD1 aligns across 8 bases. The TCR was taken from a human donor with chronic lymphocytic leukemia. The chain's CDR3 is CASKSGTGVTPLWETQYF. The CDR3 DNA reads TGTGCCAGCAAATCCGGGACAGGCGTAACCCCCCTATGGGAGACCCAGTACTTC. Variable domain in full (rest from reference TRBV5-8 and TRBJ2-5): EAGVTQSPTHLIKTRGQQATLRCSPISGHTSVYWYQQALGLGLQFLLWYDEGEERNRGNFPPRFSGRQFPNYSSELNVNALELEDSALYLCASKSGTGVTPLWETQYFGPGTRLLVL.